The present T cell receptor beta chain was sequenced within a study of blood T cell repertoires in COVID-19 (dated by TCRdb to between 2020 and 2021). Turning to the overall study: Samples from collaborators originated in the United States, Italy and Spain and spanned both the acute and convalescent phases of COVID-19. The material from the prospective study consisted of cDNA or gDNA derived from T cells, B-cell-depleted T cells, or PBMCs. Deeply sampled blood TCRbeta repertoires from subjects exposed to, actively infected with, or recovered from COVID-19 were included in the dataset. The repertoires were released in a freely available public database meant as a resource for research on the immune response to SARS-CoV-2. Samples came from the ongoing ImmuneRACE study (first 160 participants) plus 1,254 subjects from 6 global collaborators. Nearly every sample came with metadata listing a de-identified subject ID, COVID-19 status, age in years and sex. Where available, HLA class I and class II types were obtained from metadata supplied by the sample provider rather than from assay-based typing. Results the study describes overall, beyond this receptor: Clinical and demographic metadata were provided uncurated, with the amount varying by source and participant.

The immunoSEQ Assay, a bias-controlled multiplex PCR, was used to amplify TCRbeta CDR3 regions from genomic DNA. The paper's data handling went like this. The number of nucleated cells in each sample was estimated by amplification of reference gene primers within the assay. To quantify the absolute abundance of each unique TCRbeta CDR3 rearrangement, sequence reads were collapsed and filtered. For each sample, productive Simpson clonality was calculated as the square root of Simpson's diversity index across productive rearrangements. TCRdb provides this immuneACCESS table in a form limited to in-frame rearrangements. Some clones are lacking; in checked studies, under half of them reflect an unresolved V gene, and why the rest are absent is not known. Clonal size and the V and J genes are those of that table, whereas D and trimming came from the DNA. This sample has roughly 100,000 clones in its table, and approximately 92% of those were observed once. The ten largest clones capture less than 7.5% of the sample.

As regards this clone: Its antigen is still unknown. No clone much larger than this one lies a single base away; base qualities are absent.

Taken from the germline V gene (reference sequence), the CDR1 and CDR2 loops are SGHKS and YYEKEE. V trim: 4 bases; J trim: 6 bases; unmatched bases: 7. Its CDR3 holds 14 amino acids, cysteine through phenylalanine. Just the 42-base CDR3 DNA is kept, in frame starting at base 1. Each collaborating institution followed its own protocols to collect whole blood in K2EDTA tubes. For TCRbeta analysis, collaborators shipped samples as frozen whole blood, isolated PBMCs, or DNA extracted from either of those sample types. Sequenced sample: peripheral blood. The sequence derives from a man over 45 with active COVID-19. The chain is encoded by TRBV5-5 joined to TRBJ2-3; 8 central nucleotides agree with TRBD2. The CDR3 corresponds to CASSPIGLADTQYF. The nucleotides read TGTGCCAGCAGCCCAATTGGACTAGCCGATACGCAGTATTTT.